This is a list of T cell receptor beta chains from one sample in a study of follicular helper T cells after annual influenza vaccination. TCRdb keeps only in-frame clones here, not all; method: immunoSEQ multiplex PCR. The table lists nearly 15,000 clones, 84% of them singletons. The specimen comprised CXCR5+ CD38- circulating T follicular helper cells from blood, sampled 7 days after influenza vaccination. The receptors shown here come from an adult who received the influenza vaccine. Each CDR3 is given with its conserved first and last residue. A D gene is named only where the DNA matches it firmly. Clone size, where shown, is once, few, many, or a class for clones that have expanded.

clone size	D gene	J gene	V gene	CDR3 protein	CDR3 DNA
.	.	TRBJ1-1	TRBV29-1	CSVYNPRGGTEAFF	TGCAGCGTTTATAACCCCCGGGGGGGCACTGAAGCTTTCTTT
.	TRBD2	TRBJ2-1	TRBV4-2	CASSQDGGRLAGGYNEQFF	TGTGCCAGCAGCCAAGATGGAGGCCGACTAGCGGGGGGGTACAATGAGCAGTTCTTC
.	TRBD1	TRBJ1-2	TRBV6-1	CATHPDRGRGGYTF	TGTGCCACACACCCGGACAGGGGGCGCGGTGGCTACACCTTC
.	.	TRBJ2-1	TRBV7-2	CASSLGFSGNEQFF	TGTGCCAGCAGCTTAGGGTTCTCAGGCAATGAGCAGTTCTTC
.	.	TRBJ2-4	TRBV7-9	CATQAPQGIDIQYF	TGTGCCACGCAAGCCCCCCAGGGAATTGACATTCAGTACTTC
.	TRBD2	TRBJ2-4	TRBV7-2	CASSRTSGSENIQYF	TGTGCCAGCAGCCGGACTAGCGGGAGCGAAAACATTCAGTACTTC
.	.	TRBJ1-3	TRBV9	CASTRADSGNTIYF	TGTGCCAGCACCAGGGCGGACTCTGGAAACACCATATATTTT
.	.	TRBJ1-1	TRBV6-5	CASSYKRSNTEAFF	TGTGCCAGCAGTTACAAAAGGAGTAACACTGAAGCTTTCTTT
.	.	TRBJ1-4	TRBV28	CASSPQPGHGEKLFF	TGTGCCAGCAGTCCCCAACCGGGACACGGAGAAAAACTGTTTTTT
once	.	TRBJ1-1	TRBV7-8	CASSSWTGPNAFF	TGTGCCAGCAGCTCCTGGACTGGGCCGAATGCTTTCTTT
.	TRBD1	TRBJ1-6	TRBV5-1	CASSDETGTGDSPLHF	TGCGCCAGCAGCGACGAAACCGGGACAGGGGATTCACCCCTCCACTTT
.	.	TRBJ2-2	TRBV2	CASSASLAGELFF	TGTGCCAGCAGTGCAAGCTTAGCCGGGGAGCTGTTTTTT
.	.	TRBJ1-2	TRBV29-1	CSVDVGLNYGYTF	TGCAGCGTTGATGTGGGGCTTAACTATGGCTACACCTTC
.	TRBD2	TRBJ2-1	TRBV6-1	CASSDLAASGGRAQFF	TGTGCCAGCAGTGATTTAGCGGCTAGCGGGGGGAGGGCGCAGTTCTTC
.	TRBD2	TRBJ2-3	TRBV6-1	CASRWGGRYSDTQYF	TGTGCCAGCAGGTGGGGCGGGAGGTATTCAGATACGCAGTATTTT
.	.	TRBJ2-3	TRBV2	CASKLSGSTDTQYF	TGTGCCAGCAAATTAAGCGGTAGCACAGATACGCAGTATTTT
.	.	TRBJ2-6	TRBV18	CASSRGQSGANVLTF	TGTGCCAGCTCCCGAGGACAGTCTGGGGCCAACGTCCTGACTTTC
.	.	TRBJ2-1	TRBV7-2	CASSPGMGNEQFF	TGTGCCAGCAGCCCCGGGATGGGGAATGAGCAGTTCTTC
.	.	TRBJ2-3	TRBV19	CASSRSSGLTDTQYF	TGTGCCAGTAGTCGGAGTAGCGGACTCACAGATACGCAGTATTTT
.	.	TRBJ2-3	TRBV4-2	CASSQRPGTRSTDTQYF	TGTGCCAGCAGCCAAAGGCCTGGGACTCGAAGCACAGATACGCAGTATTTT
.	TRBD2	TRBJ2-2	TRBV19	CASSMRGLAVNTGELFF	TGTGCCAGTAGTATGCGGGGACTAGCGGTGAACACCGGGGAGCTGTTTTTT
.	TRBD1	TRBJ1-1	TRBV10-2	CASRVRGQRNTEAFF	TGCGCCAGTCGGGTCAGGGGACAGCGGAACACTGAAGCTTTCTTT
once	TRBD1	TRBJ1-2	TRBV14	CASSQKGASQLTF	TGTGCCAGCAGCCAAAAGGGGGCCTCCCAGCTCACCTTC
.	.	TRBJ2-7	TRBV5-1	CASSLATDIQYEQYF	TGCGCCAGCAGCTTGGCCACGGACATTCAATACGAGCAGTACTTC
.	.	TRBJ1-4	TRBV5-1	CASSFSGDTSPTNEKLFF	TGCGCCAGCAGCTTCTCTGGGGACACCTCCCCCACTAATGAAAAACTGTTTTTT
.	.	TRBJ2-2	TRBV7-8	CASSLRTGELFF	TGTGCCAGCAGCCTGAGGACCGGGGAGCTGTTTTTT
.	.	TRBJ2-7	TRBV1	CTSSPGTGWYYEQYF	TGCACCAGCAGCCCTGGGACAGGGTGGTACTACGAGCAGTACTTC
few	.	TRBJ2-2	TRBV7-9	CASYGLDTGELFF	TGTGCCAGCTATGGGCTCGACACCGGGGAGCTGTTTTTT
.	TRBD1	TRBJ1-1	TRBV12-5	CASGLATGGVSEAFF	TGTGCTAGTGGTTTGGCGACAGGGGGCGTCTCCGAAGCTTTCTTT
.	.	TRBJ2-1	TRBV7-7	CASSQLQGNEQFF	TGTGCTAGCAGCCAATTACAGGGCAATGAGCAGTTCTTC
.	TRBD2	TRBJ2-2	TRBV2	CASRWEGDTGELFF	TGTGCCAGCAGGTGGGAGGGCGACACCGGGGAGCTGTTTTTT
once	TRBD1	TRBJ2-1	TRBV5-6	CASSRRQGVYNEQFF	TGTGCCAGCAGCCGGCGACAGGGGGTTTACAATGAGCAGTTCTTC
few	.	TRBJ2-3	TRBV29-1	CSVDKRGFEGDTQYF	TGCAGCGTTGATAAAAGGGGGTTTGAGGGAGATACGCAGTATTTT
few	.	TRBJ2-3	TRBV5-1	CASQIDSRTDTQYF	TGCGCCAGCCAAATCGACAGTCGCACAGATACGCAGTATTTT
.	.	TRBJ1-3	TRBV7-2	CASSPSTGLRAGNTIYF	TGTGCCAGCAGCCCGTCCACGGGACTTAGAGCTGGAAACACCATATATTTT
.	TRBD2	TRBJ2-1	TRBV6-1	CATLAGGYNEQFF	TGTGCCACCCTAGCGGGGGGATACAATGAGCAGTTCTTC
.	TRBD2	TRBJ2-1	TRBV7-9	CASSLLPPTSANNNEQFF	TGTGCCAGCAGCTTATTACCCCCCACTAGCGCTAACAACAATGAGCAGTTCTTC
.	.	TRBJ1-5	TRBV6-1	CASSATGFNQPQHF	TGTGCCAGCAGTGCGACAGGTTTCAATCAGCCCCAGCATTTT
.	.	TRBJ1-5	TRBV19	CASIGGAESNQPQHF	TGTGCCAGTATCGGGGGGGCGGAAAGCAATCAGCCCCAGCATTTT
.	.	TRBJ1-6	TRBV30	CAWSAGVAVSSYNSPLHF	TGTGCCTGGAGTGCCGGGGTGGCCGTGAGCTCCTATAATTCACCCCTCCACTTT
few	TRBD1	TRBJ1-6	TRBV6-5	CASSLRGTGQSPLHF	TGTGCCAGCAGCTTAAGGGGGACAGGGCAATCACCCCTCCACTTT